What follows describes a single T cell receptor (beta chain). Antigen unknown. Other DNA sequences of this sample code for an identical CDR3. Amplification used 60 Vbeta primers and 13 Jbeta primers. TCRdb's copy holds only in-frame clones and misses some; the assay was immunoSEQ multiplex PCR. This sample contains around 75,000 clones. This record comes from a study of cytomegalovirus exposure and HLA in healthy donors. Study-wide results and limits: There were 150 to 200 TCR beta chains listed as cytomegalovirus-associated.

The receptor comes from a man aged 50 to 59 in good health and CMV-seropositive. Material: PBMCs.

CDR3 loop: CACSKLEGLAVSTDTQYF. The DNA of the CDR3 is TGTGCCTGCAGCAAGTTGGAGGGTCTAGCGGTTAGCACAGATACGCAGTATTTT. V is TRBV19 and J is TRBJ2-3; TRBD2 matches 7 bases. Germline assignment: CDR1 LNHDA and CDR2 SQIVND (reference sequence). J lost 0 bases, V lost 11 bases, and 20 bases had no gene match. The CDR3 runs 18 residues.